This TCR beta chain derives from a study of blood T cell repertoires in COVID-19 (dated by TCRdb to the early 2020s). Some background on the complete study: Samples from collaborators originated in the United States, Italy and Spain and spanned both the acute and convalescent phases of COVID-19. The prospective study material was composed of cDNA or gDNA derived from T cells, B-cell-depleted T cells, or PBMCs. The dataset comprised deeply sampled blood TCRbeta repertoires from subjects exposed to, actively infected with, or recovered from COVID-19. A freely available public database, intended as a resource for researchers studying the immune response to SARS-CoV-2, is where the repertoires were released. Samples were obtained from the ongoing ImmuneRACE study (first 160 participants) and from about 1,300 subjects provided by 6 global collaborators. Nearly every sample came with metadata listing a de-identified subject ID, COVID-19 status, age in years and sex. HLA class I and class II types, where available, came from metadata supplied by the sample provider rather than from assay-based typing.

Broad study findings and their caveats: The quantity of clinical and demographic metadata differed by source and by participant and was supplied without curation.

Whole blood was collected in K2EDTA tubes by collaborating institutions according to the institutions' own protocols. For TCRbeta analysis, collaborators shipped samples as frozen whole blood, isolated PBMCs, or DNA extracted from either of those sample types. TCRbeta CDR3 regions were amplified from genomic DNA by means of the immunoSEQ Assay, a bias-controlled multiplex PCR. The authors' analysis ran thus. The number of nucleated cells in each sample was estimated by amplification of reference gene primers within the assay. Sequence reads were collapsed and filtered to measure the absolute abundance of every unique TCRbeta CDR3 rearrangement. Productive Simpson clonality was computed per sample as the square root of Simpson's diversity index over productive rearrangements. Drawn from immuneACCESS, this table holds only the in-frame rearrangements with V and J called that TCRdb kept. Clones are partly lost; checked studies trace under half to an unresolved V gene and leave the rest unexplained. V and J calls and clone size follow that table, whereas D and trimming were derived from the DNA. The sample table contains just over 25,000 clones; only one count was recorded for around nine tenths of them. The ten largest clones capture about 17% of the sample.

On this clone itself: No antigen is known for it. No quality values exist for individual bases; no much larger clone is one base distant.

Material: peripheral blood. This TCR was sampled from a man in his 70s with acute or convalescent COVID-19.

The CDR3 loop reads CASSLRGRTDTQYF. The DNA sequence is TGTGCCAGCAGCTTACGCGGGAGGACAGATACGCAGTATTTT. In this chain, TRBV11-1 is recombined with TRBJ2-3, with 8 bases in between that match TRBD2. The CDR3 runs 14 amino acids, cysteine and phenylalanine included. This entry keeps only the CDR3 DNA: 42 bases, framed from base 1. Trimming takes 2 bases off V and 3 bases off J; junction bases not matched to a gene: 1. According to the germline V gene (reference sequence), CDR1 reads SGHAT and CDR2 reads FQDESV.